This TCR beta chain was found in a study of siplizumab effects on memory and regulatory T cells. Data came from immunoSEQ multiplex PCR; TCRdb stores just in-frame clones and leaves some out. The sample records approximately 75,000 clones, about 92% being singletons. Comments on this clone: The antigen remains undetermined.

Germline lookup yields CDR1 SEHNR and CDR2 FQNEAQ (reference sequence). The V segment lost 5 bases and the J segment 2 bases; nucleotides outside the gene matches: 5. CDR3 length: 15 residues. General study points: Naive T cells were seemingly more diverse than memory cells, and major contributions to the alloresponse seemed to be made by them.

Input material: CD8+ T cells sorted from blood. The clonotype comes from a human donor in good health. The V and J genes are TRBV7-9 and TRBJ1-3, with TRBD1 matching over 8 bases. The CDR3 sequence: CASSTSTGAGNTIYF. CDR3 DNA: TGTGCCAGCAGCACCTCGACAGGGGCTGGAAACACCATATATTTT.